This is a list of T cell receptor beta chains from one sample in a study of blood T cell repertoires in COVID-19. The table came from immunoSEQ multiplex PCR; TCRdb's copy has only in-frame clones and leaves some out. The table shows over 250,000 clones, with 65% to 90% occurring only once. The sequenced sample was peripheral blood. The origin of the receptors is a human donor in a cohort sampled during active COVID-19. CDR3s leave out the opening cysteine and the closing phenylalanine or tryptophan. Part of the rows lack a size; the others show once, few, many or a class for expanded clones.

CDR3 length: 12
J gene: TRBJ2-7
clone size: .
V gene: TRBV5-1
CDR3 protein: ASSLWGAEAEQY

CDR3 length: 13
J gene: TRBJ2-5
clone size: .
V gene: TRBV5-1
CDR3 protein: ASSHRDRGQETQY

CDR3 length: 11
J gene: TRBJ1-5
clone size: .
V gene: TRBV6-5
CDR3 protein: ASTSTGQGPQH

CDR3 length: 10
J gene: TRBJ2-4
clone size: .
V gene: TRBV7-8
CDR3 protein: ASSLGGNIQY

CDR3 length: 11
J gene: TRBJ1-1
clone size: .
V gene: TRBV11-2
CDR3 protein: ASTTDLNTEAF

CDR3 length: 12
J gene: TRBJ1-3
clone size: .
V gene: TRBV7-9
CDR3 protein: ASSHQRASDTIY

CDR3 length: 13
J gene: TRBJ2-5
clone size: .
V gene: TRBV5-1
CDR3 protein: ASSLGLAGEKTQY

CDR3 length: 12
J gene: TRBJ2-1
clone size: .
V gene: TRBV7-3
CDR3 protein: ASSLSRSANEQF

CDR3 length: 16
J gene: TRBJ2-1
clone size: .
V gene: TRBV7-2
CDR3 protein: ASSRGVSGAGGRNEQF

CDR3 length: 15
J gene: TRBJ1-3
clone size: .
V gene: TRBV7-2
CDR3 protein: ASSLRFYGGSGNTIY

CDR3 length: 11
J gene: TRBJ1-5
clone size: .
V gene: TRBV18
CDR3 protein: ASSPGTNQPQH

CDR3 length: 12
J gene: TRBJ2-7
clone size: .
V gene: TRBV7-2
CDR3 protein: ASTLGQSNYEQY

CDR3 length: 16
J gene: TRBJ2-1
clone size: .
V gene: TRBV7-8
CDR3 protein: ASTTGGTSGSTYNEQF

CDR3 length: 12
J gene: TRBJ1-1
clone size: once
V gene: TRBV5-5
CDR3 protein: ASSLAGGNTEAF

CDR3 length: 13
J gene: TRBJ2-1
clone size: .
V gene: TRBV19
CDR3 protein: ASSPGLLVYNEQF

CDR3 length: 15
J gene: TRBJ2-1
clone size: few
V gene: TRBV15
CDR3 protein: ATSRGYLSGRNNEQF

CDR3 length: 13
J gene: TRBJ2-1
clone size: .
V gene: TRBV11-3
CDR3 protein: ASSPTSGSYNEQF

CDR3 length: 12
J gene: TRBJ1-5
clone size: .
V gene: TRBV7-9
CDR3 protein: ASSRSGVDQPQH

CDR3 length: 14
J gene: TRBJ2-5
clone size: once
V gene: TRBV14
CDR3 protein: ASRQGGPTSGETQY

CDR3 length: 10
J gene: TRBJ2-2
clone size: .
V gene: TRBV28
CDR3 protein: ASYRGTGELF

CDR3 length: 13
J gene: TRBJ2-1
clone size: .
V gene: TRBV28
CDR3 protein: ASLGVRKTYNEQF

CDR3 length: 13
J gene: TRBJ1-1
clone size: .
V gene: TRBV6-1
CDR3 protein: ASSEVGRANTEAF

CDR3 length: 14
J gene: TRBJ2-2
clone size: .
V gene: TRBV19
CDR3 protein: ASSIGTPRVTGELF

CDR3 length: 12
J gene: TRBJ2-5
clone size: .
V gene: TRBV7-8
CDR3 protein: ASAGGPFIETQY

CDR3 length: 15
J gene: TRBJ2-3
clone size: few
V gene: TRBV13
CDR3 protein: ASSTTGEKVDTDTQY

CDR3 length: 14
J gene: TRBJ2-1
clone size: .
V gene: TRBV3-1/TRBV3-2
CDR3 protein: ASSQVSWAGDNEQF

CDR3 length: 10
J gene: TRBJ2-7
clone size: .
V gene: TRBV2
CDR3 protein: ASSLGVREQY

CDR3 length: 15
J gene: TRBJ2-3
clone size: few
V gene: TRBV4-1
CDR3 protein: ASSQEYSAASTDTQY

CDR3 length: 15
J gene: TRBJ2-3
clone size: .
V gene: TRBV24-1
CDR3 protein: ATSDWGRGAGTDTQY

CDR3 length: 14
J gene: TRBJ1-2
clone size: .
V gene: TRBV7-2
CDR3 protein: ASIPGGTGIYYGYT

CDR3 length: 11
J gene: TRBJ1-2
clone size: .
V gene: TRBV2
CDR3 protein: ASSHDSPNGYT

CDR3 length: 11
J gene: TRBJ1-3
clone size: .
V gene: TRBV7-8
CDR3 protein: ASSLGFRDRAY

CDR3 length: 13
J gene: TRBJ1-6
clone size: .
V gene: TRBV9
CDR3 protein: ASSAQVSYNSPLH

CDR3 length: 13
J gene: TRBJ2-3
clone size: once
V gene: TRBV7-9
CDR3 protein: ASSSYQGARNTQY

CDR3 length: 11
J gene: TRBJ1-5
clone size: .
V gene: TRBV19
CDR3 protein: ASSRQFWSPQH

CDR3 length: 11
J gene: TRBJ1-1
clone size: once
V gene: TRBV11-2
CDR3 protein: ASSLDQAGEAF

CDR3 length: 9
J gene: TRBJ2-7
clone size: .
V gene: TRBV20-1
CDR3 protein: SATREDEQY

CDR3 length: 14
J gene: TRBJ1-4
clone size: .
V gene: TRBV27
CDR3 protein: ASSLNSLLTNEKLF

CDR3 length: 13
J gene: TRBJ1-6
clone size: few
V gene: TRBV7-3
CDR3 protein: ASSQGTAINSPLH